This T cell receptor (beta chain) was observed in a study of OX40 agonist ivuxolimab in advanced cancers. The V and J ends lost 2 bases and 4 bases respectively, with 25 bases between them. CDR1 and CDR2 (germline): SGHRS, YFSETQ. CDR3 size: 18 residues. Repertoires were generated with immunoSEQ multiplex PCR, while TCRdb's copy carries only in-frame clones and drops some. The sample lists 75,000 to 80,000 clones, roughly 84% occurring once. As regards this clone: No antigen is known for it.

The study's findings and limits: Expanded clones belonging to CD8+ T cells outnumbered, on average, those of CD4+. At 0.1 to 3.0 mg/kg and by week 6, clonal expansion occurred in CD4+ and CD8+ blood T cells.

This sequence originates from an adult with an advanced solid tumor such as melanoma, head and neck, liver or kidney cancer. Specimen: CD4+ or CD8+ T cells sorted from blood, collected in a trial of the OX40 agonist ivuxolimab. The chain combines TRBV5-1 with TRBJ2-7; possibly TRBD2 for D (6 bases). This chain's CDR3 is CASSLIGGVGRQSYEQYF. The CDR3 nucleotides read TGCGCCAGCAGCTTAATCGGGGGTGTTGGGAGACAGAGTTACGAGCAGTACTTC.